This is a list of T cell receptor beta chains from one sample in a study of blood T cells in healthy people across ages. MiXCR, applied by TCRdb to the 5' RACE reads, yields one record per CDR3 protein. The sample has more than 1 million distinct CDR3 sequences, 45% seen once. Sequencing used blood. These receptors all come from a woman in her fifties or sixties in good health. Each CDR3 is given with its conserved first and last residue. The order of the fields is CDR3 DNA, CDR3 protein, D gene, clone size, J gene, V gene. D genes are given only for firm matches. Rows give clone size only sometimes, using once, few, many, or a class for an expanded clone.

DNA: TGTGCCAGCAGCCCCCCCGAGCGAGCTGAAGCTTTCTTT
CDR3: CASSPPERAEAFF
D: NA
size: NA
J: TRBJ1-1
V: TRBV13

DNA: TGTGCCAGCTCACCGTTGGATGGGGAATACGAGCAGTACTTC
CDR3: CASSPLDGEYEQYF
D: NA
size: NA
J: TRBJ2-7
V: TRBV18

DNA: TGTGCCACCAGTGATTTTAACAGTAATGAGCAGTTCTTC
CDR3: CATSDFNSNEQFF
D: NA
size: NA
J: TRBJ2-1
V: TRBV24-1

DNA: TGTGCCAGCGGGAGGGACCTTACCTACGAGCAGTACTTC
CDR3: CASGRDLTYEQYF
D: TRBD2
size: NA
J: TRBJ2-7
V: TRBV3-1

DNA: TGCAGTGCTAGATCATGGGAGACCCTCACAGATACGCAGTATTTT
CDR3: CSARSWETLTDTQYF
D: NA
size: NA
J: TRBJ2-3
V: TRBV20-1

DNA: TGTGCCAGCAGTTATACCTCTGGGTCCTATGGCTACACCTTC
CDR3: CASSYTSGSYGYTF
D: NA
size: few
J: TRBJ1-2
V: TRBV28

DNA: TGCAGCGTTGAACAGTCAGATACGCAGTATTTT
CDR3: CSVEQSDTQYF
D: NA
size: few
J: TRBJ2-3
V: TRBV29-1

DNA: TGTGCCAGCAGCTTAATGGCGGGTCCCTACAATGAGCAGTTCTTC
CDR3: CASSLMAGPYNEQFF
D: NA
size: few
J: TRBJ2-1
V: TRBV11-2

DNA: TGCAGTGCTGGACCGGCGCGAAGAGAGGAGCAGTACTTC
CDR3: CSAGPARREEQYF
D: NA
size: NA
J: TRBJ2-7
V: TRBV20-1

DNA: TGTGCCAGCAGCTTAGGCAGGGAAGGGGTGACAGATACGCAGTATTTT
CDR3: CASSLGREGVTDTQYF
D: NA
size: NA
J: TRBJ2-3
V: TRBV11-2

DNA: TGTGCCAGCAGCTTTTCGGGGGTGGATGGGTCACCCCTCCACTTT
CDR3: CASSFSGVDGSPLHF
D: NA
size: NA
J: TRBJ1-6
V: TRBV5-5

DNA: TGTGTCAGCAGCCCAGACAGTTCCTACGAGCAGTACTTC
CDR3: CVSSPDSSYEQYF
D: NA
size: NA
J: TRBJ2-7
V: TRBV7-9

DNA: TGTGCCAGCAGTACCTTGATAGCGGGATACAGCAATGAGCAGTTCTTC
CDR3: CASSTLIAGYSNEQFF
D: TRBD2
size: few
J: TRBJ2-1
V: TRBV6-5

DNA: TGCAGCGCCTGGGACAGTAGCTCTGGGGCCAACGTCCTGACTTTC
CDR3: CSAWDSSSGANVLTF
D: TRBD1
size: many
J: TRBJ2-6
V: TRBV29-1

DNA: TGCAGTGCTGGCCCGGGATCCTCTGGGGCCAACGTCCTGACTTTC
CDR3: CSAGPGSSGANVLTF
D: NA
size: NA
J: TRBJ2-6
V: TRBV20-1

DNA: TGTGCCAGCGCCTCGGGACTAATCTTGGACGGGCAGTACTTC
CDR3: CASASGLILDGQYF
D: TRBD2
size: many
J: TRBJ2-7
V: TRBV27

DNA: TGTGCCATCAGTGCGGACAGGGGAAATTACGAGCAGTACTTC
CDR3: CAISADRGNYEQYF
D: TRBD1
size: NA
J: TRBJ2-7
V: TRBV10-3

DNA: TGTGCCAGCAGCCTTACCGGGACAGATAACTATGGCTACACCTTC
CDR3: CASSLTGTDNYGYTF
D: TRBD1
size: NA
J: TRBJ1-2
V: TRBV7-9

DNA: TGCGCCAGCAGCTTCGGACTAGCGGGTCCCAATGAGCAGTTCTTC
CDR3: CASSFGLAGPNEQFF
D: TRBD2
size: NA
J: TRBJ2-1
V: TRBV5-1

DNA: TGCGCCAGCAGCGGGGTGTTGGACTCCCGGTACTTC
CDR3: CASSGVLDSRYF
D: NA
size: NA
J: TRBJ2-5
V: TRBV5-1

DNA: TGCAGTGCTAGAGACCCAGGGAGCGGGAGGGCACCAGATACGCAGTATTTT
CDR3: CSARDPGSGRAPDTQYF
D: TRBD2
size: NA
J: TRBJ2-3
V: TRBV20-1

DNA: TGTGCCAGCAGCCCCCGGTGGGGGTCGATGAACTACTACGAGCAGTACTTC
CDR3: CASSPRWGSMNYYEQYF
D: NA
size: few
J: TRBJ2-7
V: TRBV12-3/TRBV12-4

DNA: TGCAGTACCAAACTCAATGAGCAGTTCTTC
CDR3: CSTKLNEQFF
D: NA
size: few
J: TRBJ2-1
V: TRBV20-1

DNA: TGTGCCAGCAGTTACTTCGGACAGCGCTCTGGGGCCAACGTCCTGACTTTC
CDR3: CASSYFGQRSGANVLTF
D: NA
size: few
J: TRBJ2-6
V: TRBV6-5

DNA: TGTGCCAGCGTCTCGAGGTGGGGGGGCAATGAGCAGTTCTTC
CDR3: CASVSRWGGNEQFF
D: TRBD2
size: NA
J: TRBJ2-1
V: TRBV3-1

DNA: TGTGCCATAGGACTAGCGGGAGGGTCCAACACCGGGGAGCTGTTTTTT
CDR3: CAIGLAGGSNTGELFF
D: TRBD2
size: NA
J: TRBJ2-2
V: TRBV10-3

DNA: TGTGCCAGCGCAGTTGCCGGGAACCGCAATGAGCAGTTCTTC
CDR3: CASAVAGNRNEQFF
D: NA
size: NA
J: TRBJ2-1
V: TRBV7-6

DNA: TGCAGTGCTGGATTCCAGGGGATGTCCTACGAGCAGTACTTC
CDR3: CSAGFQGMSYEQYF
D: NA
size: NA
J: TRBJ2-7
V: TRBV20-1

DNA: TGTGCCACCCAGGAGGGACAGGGGCGTTCACCCCTCCACTTT
CDR3: CATQEGQGRSPLHF
D: TRBD1
size: few
J: TRBJ1-6
V: TRBV24-1